This passage covers 25 T cell receptor beta chains from one sample sequenced in a study of T cell clonality in common variable immunodeficiency. No cognate antigen is known for these TCRs. General study findings and limits: Reportedly, TCR beta sequences from common variable immunodeficiency showed fewer deletions and N-nucleotide insertions.

Assay used: immunoSEQ multiplex PCR; TCRdb lists only in-frame clones, some missing. The repertoire shows roughly 16,000 clones, none seen only once; the top ten take roughly an eighth. The sample consisted of peripheral blood mononuclear cells. The receptors shown here come from a human donor with common variable immunodeficiency.

For this clone: The CDR3 goes on 3 residues after the read ends, and that part is filled in from the germline J gene. V is TRBV7-9 and J is TRBJ1-4; D is perhaps TRBD1 (6 bases). The CDR3 sequence is 15 residues long. In germline, CDR1 is SEHNR, CDR2 FQNEAQ (reference sequence). V was shortened by 9 bases and J by 2 bases, with 16 bases between the two germline ends. The CDR3 bases that were read are TGTGCCAGAGACAGGAAGGTCGGCACTAATGAAAAA. It translates to CARDRKVGTNEK. From start to end, the CDR3 is CARDRKVGTNEKLFF. Full variable domain (outside the CDR3, taken from reference TRBV7-9 and TRBJ1-4): DTGVSQNPRHKITKRGQNVTFRCDPISEHNRLYWYRQTLGQGPEFLTYFQNEAQLEKSRLLSDRFSAERPKGSFSTLEIQRTEQGDSAMYLCARDRKVGTNEKLFFGSGTQLSVL.

This clone showed up just a few times. The CDR3 extends 3 residues past the end of the read, so its final part is completed from the germline J gene. This rearrangement joins TRBV19 to TRBJ2-5; TRBD2 agrees at 9 bases. The CDR3 is 15 amino acids. From germline, CDR1 is LNHDA and CDR2 SQIVND (reference sequence). V lost 1 base to trimming and J lost 4 bases; unmatched junction nucleotides: 4. The CDR3 DNA, read in part, is TGTGCCAGTAGTATAGGCGGGCGGGGGGGAGAGACC. Amino acids: CASSIGGRGGET. The complete CDR3 protein is CASSIGGRGGETQYF. The variable domain in full, completed from reference TRBV19 and TRBJ2-5, reads DGGITQSPKYLFRKEGQNVTLSCEQNLNHDAMYWYRQDPGQGLRLIYYSQIVNDFQKGDIAEGYSVSREKKESFPLTVTSAQKNPTAFYLCASSIGGRGGETQYFGPGTRLLVL.

This clone was found many times. Coverage ceases 3 residues before the CDR3 finishes, and the germline J gene fills in the end. The chain links TRBV18 to TRBJ1-1; a weak D match, TRBD1 (6 bases). V was clipped by 6 bases and J by 4 bases, with 15 bases between them. Germline loops: CDR1 KGHSH, CDR2 LQKENI. The CDR3 contains 14 residues. CDR3 DNA (partial): TGTGCCAGCTCTGCCGACAAGGGGGTCACTGAA. It is translated as CASSADKGVTE. The whole CDR3 protein reads CASSADKGVTEAFF.

This clone was seen a handful of times. CDR3 amino acids: CASSLAGLETQYF. The covered CDR3 bases are TGTGCCAGCTCCCTAGCGGGGTTAGAGACC. The V and J genes are TRBV2 and TRBJ2-5; 9 bases fit TRBD2. Read coverage stops 3 residues before the CDR3 terminus; the germline J gene supplies the remainder. The trim removed 8 bases at V and 4 bases at J, leaving 5 bases unmatched. The germline gives CDR1 SNHLY, CDR2 FYNNEI. The CDR3 totals 13 residues.

At least ten counts were recorded for this clone. The CDR3 extends 3 residues past the end of the read, so its final part is completed from the germline J gene. The chain combines TRBV5-4 with TRBJ2-3, with 11 nucleotides matching TRBD2. V lost 4 bases and J lost 4; bases outside the gene matches: 8. The CDR3 has 16 residues. From germline, CDR1 is SGHNT and CDR2 YYREEE (reference sequence). The CDR3 is CASSLVAGGPADTQYF. The DNA read from the CDR3 is TGTGCCAGCAGCCTGGTAGCGGGGGGGCCTGCAGATACG.

This clone was detected a few times. The read terminates 3 residues before the CDR3 end, so the remaining end is supplied by the germline J gene. The V call is TRBV18, the J call TRBJ2-1; TRBD2 aligns across 8 bases. This CDR3 has 17 residues. Germline CDR1 reads KGHSH; CDR2 reads LQKENI. V was clipped by 3 bases and J by 3 bases; unmatched bases: 10. The CDR3: CASSPRGDLTDYNEQFF. The covered CDR3 bases are TGTGCCAGCTCACCGCGGGGGGACCTTACCGACTACAATGAG.

Worth noting for this clone: From the germline J gene comes the end of the CDR3, since the read stops 3 residues before it. This sequence joins TRBV2 and TRBJ2-1, with D unresolved. CDR3 length: 15 residues. V was pared by 3 bases and J by 1 base, with 10 bases between. Germline V gene lookup returns CDR1 SNHLY and CDR2 FYNNEI. Partial CDR3 DNA: TGTGCCAGCAGTGAGGGCACAGTGTCCTACAATGAG. This encodes CASSEGTVSYNE. The CDR3, in full, reads CASSEGTVSYNEQFF.

As regards this clone: The read ends 3 residues before the CDR3 terminus; that terminus is restored from the germline J gene. The chain carries TRBV7-6 and TRBJ1-4; 12 bases are a match to TRBD1. CDR3 length: 16 amino acids. V was pared by 4 bases and J by 8 bases, with 8 bases of the junction left unmatched. The germline CDR1 and CDR2 sequences are SGHVS and FNYEAQ. The CDR3 bases that were read are TGTGCCAGCAGCTCCTGGGGACAGGGGGCCAGAGAAAAA. This gives the protein CASSSWGQGAREK. The full-length CDR3 reads as CASSSWGQGAREKLFF.

Regarding this clone: The CDR3 extends 3 residues past the end of the read, so its final part is completed from the germline J gene. This chain connects TRBV19 to TRBJ2-3; 8 bases fit TRBD1. Per germline, CDR1 LNHDA and CDR2 SQIVND (reference sequence). J was trimmed by 1 base and V by 1 base; bases with no gene match: 7. CDR3 size: 17 residues. CDR3: CASSIVLGTGRTDTQYF. The CDR3 bases that were read are TGTGCCAGTAGTATAGTGTTAGGGACAGGACGCACAGATACG.

About this clone: The read falls 3 residues short of the CDR3 end, and the missing part is taken from the germline J gene. This chain links TRBV7-8 with TRBJ2-2, with D maybe TRBD1 (5 bases). V was shortened by 4 bases and J by 4 bases, with 19 bases between the two germline ends. In germline, CDR1 is SGHVS, CDR2 FQNEAQ. CDR3 length: 17 amino acids. CDR3 DNA (partial): TGTGCCAGCAGCTCCCATCCACGGCAGGGCGGCACCGGGGAG. Protein sequence: CASSSHPRQGGTGE. The whole CDR3 sequence is CASSSHPRQGGTGELFF.

As regards this clone: The read gets to within 3 residues of the CDR3 end, and the germline J gene fills in the rest. V is TRBV7-2 and J is TRBJ1-1; perhaps TRBD1 as D (5 bases). Germline loops: CDR1 SGHTA, CDR2 FQGNSA. Trimming shortened V by 0 bases and J by 5 bases, and 13 bases separated the two germline ends. There are 15 residues in the CDR3. Incomplete CDR3 DNA: TGTGCCAGCAGCTTAGCATCGGGGACTATGACTGAA. The encoded protein is CASSLASGTMTE. The whole CDR3 reads CASSLASGTMTEAFF.

This clone came up many times. Sequencing ends 3 residues short of the CDR3 end; the germline J gene provides the rest. This chain connects TRBV5-1 to TRBJ2-5, with D tentatively TRBD1 or TRBD2 (6 bases each). This CDR3 spans 14 amino acids. V lost 1 base and J 4 bases, leaving 11 bases between the germline ends. CDR1 is SGHRS and CDR2 is YFSETQ in the germline V gene. The CDR3 reads CASSLSGGGETQYF. The sequenced CDR3 bases are TGCGCCAGCAGCTTGTCCGGAGGGGGAGAGACC. Drawing the rest from reference TRBV5-1 and TRBJ2-5, the complete variable domain is KAGVTQTPRYLIKTRGQQVTLSCSPISGHRSVSWYQQTPGQGLQFLFEYFSETQRNKGNFPGRFSGRQFSNSRSEMNVSTLELGDSALYLCASSLSGGGETQYFGPGTRLLVL.

This clone was seen ten or more times. Read coverage stops 3 residues before the CDR3 terminus; the germline J gene supplies the remainder. V usage is TRBV30 and J usage is TRBJ2-7; possible D gene TRBD1, 6 bases. Germline CDR1 reads GTSNPN; CDR2 reads SVGIG (reference sequence). Trimming stripped 3 bases from V and 6 bases from J, with 24 bases between. The CDR3 totals 16 residues. CDR3 bases read: TGTGCCTGGAGCAAAACGGCCGGGACAAGGGCCGGCGAG. This translates into CAWSKTAGTRAGE. The complete CDR3 protein is CAWSKTAGTRAGEQYF.

This clone was seen a handful of times. The sequenced CDR3 bases are TGTGCCAGCAGAGGGGGCCGGGCCGCAGAGACC. As protein: CASRGGRAAET. The whole CDR3 sequence is CASRGGRAAETQYF. The chain recombines TRBV7-8 with TRBJ2-5; 7 positions agree with TRBD1. Read coverage stops 3 residues before the CDR3 terminus; the germline J gene supplies the remainder. The CDR3 contains 14 residues. Germline CDR1 is SGHVS and CDR2 is FQNEAQ. V trimming: 6 bases; J trimming: 4 bases; junction bases outside the gene matches: 8.

In its sample, this clone was seen many times. The chain's CDR3 is CASGLSGGSTQYF. The part of the CDR3 DNA that was read is TGTGCCAGCGGACTGTCAGGGGGCAGTACG. The rearrangement joins TRBV7-2 to TRBJ2-3; 8 bases are a match to TRBD1. Coverage ceases 3 residues before the CDR3 finishes, and the germline J gene fills in the end. The J segment lost 8 bases and the V segment lost 8 bases, leaving 9 bases of the junction unmatched. The CDR3 runs to 13 residues. The germline CDR1 and CDR2 sequences are SGHTA and FQGNSA.

This clone appeared many times. The CDR3 end lies 3 residues beyond the end of the read and is filled in from the germline J gene. The chain combines TRBV5-5 with TRBJ2-7; TRBD1 agrees at 9 bases. The CDR3 extends over 14 amino acids. Germline trimming cut 4 bases from V and 6 bases from J; bases unmatched to any gene: 8. Germline CDR1 and CDR2: SGHKS and YYEKEE (reference sequence). CDR3 residues: CASSGGTGSSEQYF. The sequenced CDR3 bases are TGTGCCAGCAGCGGGGGGACAGGGAGTAGCGAG.

Note on this clone: The CDR3 end is not reached by the read, which stops 3 residues before it; the germline J gene fills it in. This chain links TRBV2 with TRBJ2-1; D ambiguous. The CDR3 extends over 13 amino acids. The germline V and J ends were trimmed by 6 bases and 5 bases, with 11 bases remaining between them. Germline CDR1 is SNHLY and CDR2 is FYNNEI. The CDR3 DNA, read in part, is TGTGCCAGCAGGTCTGACACCGACAATGAG. Encoded protein: CASRSDTDNE. From start to end, the CDR3 is CASRSDTDNEQFF.

This clone was observed a few times. Read coverage stops 3 residues before the CDR3 terminus; the germline J gene supplies the remainder. The chain recombines TRBV10-3 with TRBJ2-1, with 16 bases aligning to TRBD2. The V gene end was trimmed by 7 bases and the J gene end by 0 bases; junction bases not matched to a gene: 15. Germline CDR1 is ENHRY and CDR2 is SYGVKD. CDR3 length: 21 residues. The chain's CDR3 is CAIKLSGTSGGAPSSYNEQFF. The sequenced CDR3 bases are TGTGCCATCAAATTGTCCGGGACTAGCGGGGGGGCCCCAAGCTCCTACAATGAG.

This clone turned up a few times. The observed sequence ends 3 residues before the CDR3 terminus, with the missing tail filled in from the germline J gene. V usage is TRBV20-1 and J usage is TRBJ1-6; 7 bases align to TRBD1. This CDR3 contains 14 residues. The V and J ends lost 5 bases and 3 bases, in that order; junction bases with no gene match: 4. Germline loops: CDR1 DFQATT, CDR2 SNEGSKA (reference sequence). The CDR3 region is CSAGTEYYNSPLHF. CDR3 bases read: TGCAGTGCTGGGACAGAGTACTATAATTCACCC.

This clone has only a few counts. Coverage ceases 3 residues before the CDR3 finishes, and the germline J gene fills in the end. This chain uses TRBV7-2 with TRBJ2-7, with TRBD1 identical over 8 bases. This CDR3 has 15 residues. J gave up 2 bases and V 4 bases, and 7 bases lay outside the gene matches. The V gene's germline CDR1 is SGHTA and CDR2 FQGNSA. The DNA read from the CDR3 is TGTGCCAGCAGCTCAGGACAGGGCAGCACCTACGAG. Amino acids: CASSSGQGSTYE. The complete CDR3 reads CASSSGQGSTYEQYF.

Only a few counts were recorded for this clone. The CDR3 extends 3 residues past the end of the read, so its final part is completed from the germline J gene. The V gene is TRBV2, the J gene TRBJ2-7; TRBD2 might be the D (6 bases). The CDR3 is 13 residues long. The germline V and J ends were trimmed by 3 bases and 5 bases, with 11 bases remaining between them. Germline V lookup: CDR1 SNHLY, CDR2 FYNNEI. The CDR3 spells CASSERRLDEQYF. The DNA read from the CDR3 is TGTGCCAGCAGTGAGCGTAGACTAGACGAG.

A word on this clone: Read coverage stops 3 residues before the CDR3 terminus; the germline J gene supplies the remainder. The chain has TRBV7-6 and TRBJ2-1, with TRBD2 as a possible D gene (5 bases). V lost 4 bases and J 6 bases, leaving 19 bases between the germline ends. In germline, CDR1 is SGHVS, CDR2 FNYEAQ. The CDR3 extends over 16 amino acids. CDR3: CASSSARQTGGNEQFF. The CDR3 DNA, read in part, is TGTGCCAGCAGCTCCGCCCGACAAACTGGAGGCAATGAG. Looking up the rest from reference TRBV7-6 and TRBJ2-1 gives the full variable domain: GAGVSQSPRYKVTKRGQDVALRCDPISGHVSLYWYRQALGQGPEFLTYFNYEAQQDKSGLPNDRFSAERPEGSISTLTIQRTEQRDSAMYRCASSSARQTGGNEQFFGPGTRLTVL.

The sample holds a few counts of this clone. The read stops 3 residues short of the end of the CDR3; the missing end is completed from the germline J gene. The chain employs TRBV6-2 or TRBV6-3 and TRBJ1-2; D remains unclear. Per the germline V gene, CDR1 is MNHEY and CDR2 is SVGEGT. Between the trimmed V and J ends, which lost 7 bases and 0 bases, there was a span of 6 bases. The CDR3 runs to 12 residues. CDR3 region: CASTQTNYGYTF. CDR3 bases read: TGTGCCAGCACACAGACTAACTATGGC.

The sample holds many counts of this clone. The sequenced fragment ends 3 residues before the CDR3 boundary, so the rest is inferred from the germline J gene. The rearrangement uses TRBV20-1 and TRBJ1-2, with a weak D call TRBD1 (5 bases). From germline, CDR1 is DFQATT and CDR2 SNEGSKA (reference sequence). Trimming took off 0 bases at V and 4 bases at J, with 18 bases between the two ends. The CDR3 consists of 16 residues. The CDR3 protein is CSARDPGHYGGYGYTF. Incomplete CDR3 DNA: TGCAGTGCTAGAGATCCCGGACATTACGGTGGCTATGGC.

In regard to this clone: The read ends 3 residues shy of where the CDR3 ends; the end is completed using the germline J gene. The chain employs TRBV19 and TRBJ2-5, with 7 bases matching TRBD2. The CDR3 spans 15 residues. Germline trimming cut 1 base from V and 3 bases from J; bases unmatched to any gene: 5. Germline-derived CDR1 and CDR2 are LNHDA and SQIVND (reference sequence). The CDR3 DNA, read in part, is TGTGCCAGTAGTATAGGCGGGGGATTGGAAGAGACC. It specifies CASSIGGGLEET. The CDR3, in full, reads CASSIGGGLEETQYF.